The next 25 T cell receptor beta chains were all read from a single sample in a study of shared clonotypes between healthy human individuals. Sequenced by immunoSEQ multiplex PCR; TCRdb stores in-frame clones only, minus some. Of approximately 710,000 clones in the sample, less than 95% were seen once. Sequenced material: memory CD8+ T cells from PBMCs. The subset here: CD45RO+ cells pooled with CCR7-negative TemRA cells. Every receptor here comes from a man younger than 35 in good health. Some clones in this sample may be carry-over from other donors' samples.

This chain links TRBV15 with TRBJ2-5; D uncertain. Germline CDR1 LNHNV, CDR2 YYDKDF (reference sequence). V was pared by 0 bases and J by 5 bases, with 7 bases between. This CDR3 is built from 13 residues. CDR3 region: CATSRDRWETQYF. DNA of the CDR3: TGTGCCACCAGCAGAGATCGGTGGGAGACCCAGTACTTC.

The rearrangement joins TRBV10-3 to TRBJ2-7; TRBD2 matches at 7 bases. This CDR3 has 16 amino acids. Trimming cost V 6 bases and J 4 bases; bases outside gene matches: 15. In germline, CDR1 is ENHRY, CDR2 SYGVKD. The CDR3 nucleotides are TGTGCCATCAGCCAACTAACTAGCGACCGATTATACGAGCAGTACTTC. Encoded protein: CAISQLTSDRLYEQYF.

As DNA, the CDR3 is TGTGCCAGCTCCAACCCCCCTCCGGACAATGAGCAGTTCTTC. This sequence encodes CASSNPPPDNEQFF. The chain employs TRBV6-5 and TRBJ2-1; D gene unclear. In germline, CDR1 is MNHEY, CDR2 SVGAGI. The CDR3 length is 14 residues. V dropped 8 bases and J dropped 5 bases, with 16 bases sitting between them.

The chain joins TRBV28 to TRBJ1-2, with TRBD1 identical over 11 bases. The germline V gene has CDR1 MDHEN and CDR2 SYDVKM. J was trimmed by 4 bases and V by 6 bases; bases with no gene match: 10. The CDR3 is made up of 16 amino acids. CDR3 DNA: TGTGCCAGCAGCCAAACCCGGACAGGGGGCCCCTATGGCTACACCTTC. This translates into CASSQTRTGGPYGYTF.

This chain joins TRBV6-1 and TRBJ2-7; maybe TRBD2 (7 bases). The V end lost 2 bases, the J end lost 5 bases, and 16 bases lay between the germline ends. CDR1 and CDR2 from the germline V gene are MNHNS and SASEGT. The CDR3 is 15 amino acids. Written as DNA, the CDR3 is TGTGCCAGCAGTGAACTTGGTACGGGGGGCCACGAGCAGTACTTC. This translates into CASSELGTGGHEQYF.

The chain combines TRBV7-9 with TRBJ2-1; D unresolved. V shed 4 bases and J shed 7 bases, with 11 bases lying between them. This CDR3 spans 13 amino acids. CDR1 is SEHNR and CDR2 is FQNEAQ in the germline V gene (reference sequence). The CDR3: CASSSKIVNEQFF. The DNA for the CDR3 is TGTGCCAGCAGCTCAAAGATCGTGAATGAGCAGTTCTTC.

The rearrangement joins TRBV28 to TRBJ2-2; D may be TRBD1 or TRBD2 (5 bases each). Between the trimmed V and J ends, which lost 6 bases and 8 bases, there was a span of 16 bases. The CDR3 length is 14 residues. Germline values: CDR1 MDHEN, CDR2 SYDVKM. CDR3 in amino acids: CASSPWYGAGELFF. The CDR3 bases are TGTGCCAGCAGCCCCTGGTACGGGGCTGGGGAGCTGTTTTTT.

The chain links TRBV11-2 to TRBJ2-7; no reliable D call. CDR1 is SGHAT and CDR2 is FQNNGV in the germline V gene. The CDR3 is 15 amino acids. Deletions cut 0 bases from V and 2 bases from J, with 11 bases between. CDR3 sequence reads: CASSLDLLVTYEQYF. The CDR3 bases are TGTGCCAGCAGCTTAGATTTACTGGTTACCTACGAGCAGTACTTC.

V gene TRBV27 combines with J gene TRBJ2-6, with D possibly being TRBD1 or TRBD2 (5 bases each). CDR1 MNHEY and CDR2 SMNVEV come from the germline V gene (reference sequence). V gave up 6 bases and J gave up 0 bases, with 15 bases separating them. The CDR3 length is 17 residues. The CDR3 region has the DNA TGTGCCAGCAGGGGACGGGTGCCGGTCTCTGGGGCCAACGTCCTGACTTTC. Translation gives CASRGRVPVSGANVLTF.

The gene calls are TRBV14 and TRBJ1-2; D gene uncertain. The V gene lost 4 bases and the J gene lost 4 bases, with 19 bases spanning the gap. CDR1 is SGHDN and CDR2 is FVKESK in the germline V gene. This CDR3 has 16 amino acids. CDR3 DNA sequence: TGTGCCAGCAGCCTCGGCGGGGAAGGGTCCCCCTATGGCTACACCTTC. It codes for CASSLGGEGSPYGYTF.

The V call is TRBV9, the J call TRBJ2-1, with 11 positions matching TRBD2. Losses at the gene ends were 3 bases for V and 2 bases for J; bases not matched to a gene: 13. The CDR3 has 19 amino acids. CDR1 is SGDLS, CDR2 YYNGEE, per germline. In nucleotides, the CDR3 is TGTGCCAGCAGCGGACTAGCGGGACCTATTGAGCCAACCTACAATGAGCAGTTCTTC. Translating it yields CASSGLAGPIEPTYNEQFF.

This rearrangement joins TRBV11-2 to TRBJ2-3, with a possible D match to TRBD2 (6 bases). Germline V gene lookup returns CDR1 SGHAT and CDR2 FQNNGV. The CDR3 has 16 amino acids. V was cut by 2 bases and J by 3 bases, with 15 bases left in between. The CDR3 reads CASSLLGGMGTDTQYF. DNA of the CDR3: TGTGCCAGCAGCTTACTTGGCGGGATGGGGACAGATACGCAGTATTTT.

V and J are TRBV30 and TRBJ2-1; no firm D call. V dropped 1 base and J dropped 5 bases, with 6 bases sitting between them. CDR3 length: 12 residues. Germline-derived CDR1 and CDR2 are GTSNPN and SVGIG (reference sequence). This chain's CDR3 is CAWSDQNNEQFF. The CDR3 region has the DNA TGTGCCTGGAGTGACCAAAACAATGAGCAGTTCTTC.

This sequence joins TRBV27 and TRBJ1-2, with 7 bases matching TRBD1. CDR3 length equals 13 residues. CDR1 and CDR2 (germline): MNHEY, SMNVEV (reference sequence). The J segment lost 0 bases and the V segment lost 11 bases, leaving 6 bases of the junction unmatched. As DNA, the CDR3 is TGTGCCTCAGGGGGGGCCTCTAACTATGGCTACACCTTC. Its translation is CASGGASNYGYTF.

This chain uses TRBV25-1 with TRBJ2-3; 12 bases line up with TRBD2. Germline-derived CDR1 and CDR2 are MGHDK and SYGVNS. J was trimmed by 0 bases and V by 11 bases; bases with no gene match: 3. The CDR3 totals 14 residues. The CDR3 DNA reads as TGTGCCCGGACTAGCGGGGAAAGCACAGATACGCAGTATTTT. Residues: CARTSGESTDTQYF.

In DNA form, the CDR3 reads TGTGCCAGCATCCCAGGAGGGCCCGGGGGAGATACGCAGTATTTT. Its translation: CASIPGGPGGDTQYF. The rearrangement links TRBV27 to TRBJ2-3; maybe TRBD2 (6 bases). The CDR3 sequence is 15 residues long. The V end was cut by 7 bases, the J end by 5 bases, with 19 bases between. Germline V CDR1 and CDR2: MNHEY, SMNVEV (reference sequence).

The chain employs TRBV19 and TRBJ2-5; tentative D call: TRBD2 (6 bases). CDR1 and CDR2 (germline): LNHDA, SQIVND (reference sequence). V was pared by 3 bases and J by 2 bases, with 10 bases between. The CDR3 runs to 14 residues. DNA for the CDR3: TGTGCCAGTAGTATCGGGCGGGAACAAGAGACCCAGTACTTC. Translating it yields CASSIGREQETQYF.

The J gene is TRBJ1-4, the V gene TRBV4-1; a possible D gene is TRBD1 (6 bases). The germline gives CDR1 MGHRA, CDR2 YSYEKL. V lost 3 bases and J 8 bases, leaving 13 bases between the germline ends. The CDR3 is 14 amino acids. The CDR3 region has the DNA TGCGCCAGCAGCCACCGGACAGAGCGGGAAAAACTGTTTTTT. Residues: CASSHRTEREKLFF.

Written as DNA, the CDR3 is TGTGCCTGGAGCGTCGACAGCGTCGCCTACTATGGCTACACCTTC. Translated, it gives CAWSVDSVAYYGYTF. This chain links TRBV30 with TRBJ1-2; a possible D gene is TRBD1 (5 bases). The CDR3 runs to 15 residues. Per germline, CDR1 GTSNPN and CDR2 SVGIG (reference sequence). V dropped 3 bases and J dropped 3 bases, with 17 bases sitting between them.

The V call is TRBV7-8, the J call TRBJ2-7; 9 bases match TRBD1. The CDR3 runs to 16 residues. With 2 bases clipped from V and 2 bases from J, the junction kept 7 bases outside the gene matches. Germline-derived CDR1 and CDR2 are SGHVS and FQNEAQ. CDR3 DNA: TGTGCCAGCAGCTTATCCGGGACAGGGAGGGCCTACGAGCAGTACTTC. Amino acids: CASSLSGTGRAYEQYF.

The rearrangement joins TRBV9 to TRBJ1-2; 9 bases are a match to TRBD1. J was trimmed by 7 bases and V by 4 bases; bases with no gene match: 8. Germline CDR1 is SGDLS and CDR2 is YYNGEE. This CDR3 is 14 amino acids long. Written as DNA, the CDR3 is TGTGCCAGCAGCCTCGAGGCGGACAGGGGTGGCTACACCTTC. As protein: CASSLEADRGGYTF.

CDR3 in DNA: TGCGCCAGCAGCCATCTAGCGGAGAATGAGCAGTTCTTC. Translation gives CASSHLAENEQFF. The V gene is TRBV4-1, the J gene TRBJ2-1, with TRBD2 matching over 7 bases. V dropped 3 bases and J dropped 7; count of bases not matched to a gene: 3. There are 13 residues in the CDR3. The germline V gene encodes CDR1 MGHRA and CDR2 YSYEKL.

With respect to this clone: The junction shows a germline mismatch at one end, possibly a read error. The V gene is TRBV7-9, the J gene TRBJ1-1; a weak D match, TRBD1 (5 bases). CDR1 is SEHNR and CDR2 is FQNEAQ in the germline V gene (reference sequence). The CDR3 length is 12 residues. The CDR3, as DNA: TGTGCCAGCTCCTCAGGGAACCCTGAAGCTTTCTTT. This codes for CASSSGNPEAFF. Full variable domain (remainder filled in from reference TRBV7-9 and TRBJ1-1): DTGVSQNPRHKITKRGQNVTFRCDPISEHNRLYWYRQTLGQGPEFLTYFQNEAQLEKSRLLSDRFSAERPKGSFSTLEIQRTEQGDSAMYLCASSSGNPEAFFGQGTRLTVV.

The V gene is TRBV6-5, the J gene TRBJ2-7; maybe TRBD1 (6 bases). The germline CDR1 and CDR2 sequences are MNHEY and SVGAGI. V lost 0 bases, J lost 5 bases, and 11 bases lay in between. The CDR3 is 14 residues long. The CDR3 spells CASSYSSGDDEQYF. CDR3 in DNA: TGTGCCAGCAGTTACTCGTCAGGGGATGACGAGCAGTACTTC.

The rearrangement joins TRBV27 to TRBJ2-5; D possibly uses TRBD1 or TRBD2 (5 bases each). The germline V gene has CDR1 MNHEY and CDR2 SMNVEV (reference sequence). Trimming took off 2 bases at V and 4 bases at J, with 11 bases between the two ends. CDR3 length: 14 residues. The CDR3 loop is CASSLRDPRETQYF. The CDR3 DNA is TGTGCCAGCAGTTTAAGGGACCCCCGAGAGACCCAGTACTTC.